This passage covers 18 T cell receptor beta chains from one sample sequenced in a study of cytomegalovirus exposure and HLA in healthy donors. PCR primers comprised 60 Vbeta and 13 Jbeta primers. Assay used: immunoSEQ multiplex PCR; TCRdb lists only in-frame clones, some missing. Among about 120,000 clones listed, 15% to 17% were seen once. Sequencing input: PBMCs. These receptors all come from a woman aged 18 to 35 in good health and CMV-seronegative.

The chain recombines TRBV30 with TRBJ1-5; D is unclear. The ends were cut back, 1 base at V and 5 bases at J, with 12 bases in the middle. Germline lookup yields CDR1 GTSNPN and CDR2 SVGIG (reference sequence). CDR3 length equals 14 residues. CDR3 nucleotide sequence: TGTGCCTGGAGTGCGGGTGGTTTATATCAGCCCCAGCATTTT. Protein sequence: CAWSAGGLYQPQHF.

The rearrangement links TRBV6-1 to TRBJ1-1, with 7 positions matching TRBD1. The CDR3 is 14 residues long. V lost 6 bases to trimming and J lost 8 bases; unmatched junction nucleotides: 12. Germline CDR1 reads MNHNS; CDR2 reads SASEGT. The CDR3 DNA is TGTGCCAGCAGCAGGGGACAGAGGACCGACGAAGCTTTCTTT. Translated: CASSRGQRTDEAFF.

Turning to this clone: This CDR3 is also generated by other DNA sequences in the sample. The chain carries TRBV30 and TRBJ1-2, with 7 nucleotides matching TRBD1. From germline, CDR1 is GTSNPN and CDR2 SVGIG (reference sequence). This CDR3 comprises 14 residues. V trimming: 2 bases; J trimming: 4 bases; junction bases outside the gene matches: 7. This chain's CDR3 is CAWSLSTGTYGYTF. The CDR3, as DNA: TGTGCCTGGAGTTTATCGACAGGGACCTATGGCTACACCTTC. Supplemented by reference TRBV30 and TRBJ1-2, the full variable domain reads SQTIHQWPATLVQPVGSPLSLECTVEGTSNPNLYWYRQAAGRGLQLLFYSVGIGQISSEVPQNLSASRPQDRQFILSSKKLLLSDSGFYLCAWSLSTGTYGYTFGSGTRLTVV.

The rearrangement uses TRBV11-2 and TRBJ2-7; 7 bases map to TRBD2. The V segment lost 4 bases and the J segment 1 base; nucleotides outside the gene matches: 7. The CDR3 is made up of 15 amino acids. From germline, CDR1 is SGHAT and CDR2 FQNNGV. CDR3 region: CASSSNSGRSYEQYF. As DNA, the CDR3 is TGTGCCAGCAGCTCTAATAGCGGGCGATCCTACGAGCAGTACTTC.

The genes are TRBV28 and TRBJ1-4; TRBD1 matches 10 bases. This CDR3 is 16 amino acids long. V shed 2 bases and J 10 bases; nucleotides not matched to a gene: 10. Per the germline V gene, CDR1 is MDHEN and CDR2 is SYDVKM. CDR3 sequence reads: CASSLRIGTGDGKLFF. CDR3 nucleotides: TGTGCCAGCAGTTTAAGGATTGGGACAGGGGATGGAAAACTGTTTTTT.

The table lists this clone with a few counts. The chain is built from TRBV6-5 and TRBJ2-7; 9 bases fit TRBD1. The CDR3 has 13 amino acids. From germline, CDR1 is MNHEY and CDR2 SVGAGI. Trimming removed 5 bases from V and 5 bases from J; junction bases left unmatched: 4. The CDR3 nucleotides are TGTGCCAGCAGTCGACAGGGGGGCCACGAGCAGTACTTC. Translated, it gives CASSRQGGHEQYF.

This clone was observed a few times. The chain carries TRBV2 and TRBJ2-3, with D perhaps matching TRBD1 (5 bases). The CDR3 sequence is 14 residues long. Germline values: CDR1 SNHLY, CDR2 FYNNEI. Trimming cost V 4 bases and J 1 base, with 9 bases left between them. The CDR3 sequence is CASSVSRGTDTQYF. The DNA for the CDR3 is TGTGCCAGCAGTGTTTCCAGGGGCACAGATACGCAGTATTTT. The variable domain in full, with the rest retrieved from reference TRBV2 and TRBJ2-3, is EPEVTQTPSHQVTQMGQEVILRCVPISNHLYFYWYRQILGQKVEFLVSFYNNEISEKSEIFDDQFSVERPDGSNFTLKIRSTKLEDSAMYFCASSVSRGTDTQYFGPGTRLTVL.

This clone was counted only a few times. The chain uses TRBV7-6 and TRBJ1-1, with TRBD1 matching 7 bases. V was clipped by 1 base and J by 2 bases; unmatched bases: 7. The length of the CDR3 is 16 residues. CDR1 and CDR2 from the germline V gene are SGHVS and FNYEAQ. The CDR3 protein is CASSLGVGQANTEAFF. DNA for the CDR3: TGTGCCAGCAGCTTAGGGGTCGGACAGGCTAACACTGAAGCTTTCTTT.

This clone appeared a few times. The chain links TRBV7-2 to TRBJ2-7, with 7 bases aligning to TRBD1. Germline CDR1 and CDR2: SGHTA and FQGNSA. CDR3 size: 14 residues. Trimming removed 5 bases from V and 6 bases from J; junction bases left unmatched: 10. CDR3 DNA sequence: TGTGCCAGCAGCCGGAACCACAGGGGCTCCGAGCAGTACTTC. It yields the protein CASSRNHRGSEQYF.

The V gene is TRBV30, the J gene TRBJ1-2, with D possibly being TRBD1 (5 bases). CDR1 GTSNPN and CDR2 SVGIG come from the germline V gene (reference sequence). The V and J ends lost 3 bases and 3 bases respectively, with 11 bases between them. The length of the CDR3 is 13 residues. CDR3 protein: CAWSPGWDYGYTF. The CDR3 DNA reads as TGTGCCTGGAGCCCAGGGTGGGACTATGGCTACACCTTC.

The table lists this clone with a few counts. The chain links TRBV6-1 to TRBJ2-7, with D possibly matching TRBD2 (6 bases). Germline assignment: CDR1 MNHNS and CDR2 SASEGT. The V gene lost 5 bases and the J gene lost 3 bases, with 14 bases spanning the gap. This CDR3 has 14 residues. CDR3 coding DNA: TGTGCCAGCAGTCCAAGGGACGGGGGCTACGAGCAGTACTTC. The encoded protein is CASSPRDGGYEQYF.

The chain carries TRBV13 and TRBJ1-1; TRBD1 matches 8 bases. CDR1 and CDR2 (germline): PRHDT, FYEKMQ (reference sequence). The V segment lost 2 bases and the J segment 4 bases; nucleotides outside the gene matches: 3. The CDR3 extends over 14 amino acids. CDR3 in DNA: TGTGCCAGCAGCTTATCAGGGGGCGTCACTGAAGCTTTCTTT. Encoded protein: CASSLSGGVTEAFF. Looking up the rest from reference TRBV13 and TRBJ1-1 gives the full variable domain: AAGVIQSPRHLIKEKRETATLKCYPIPRHDTVYWYQQGPGQDPQFLISFYEKMQSDKGSIPDRFSAQQFSDYHSELNMSSLELGDSALYFCASSLSGGVTEAFFGQGTRLTVV.

This chain joins TRBV5-1 and TRBJ1-4, with TRBD1 matching 7 bases. Germline V gene sequence: CDR1 SGHRS, CDR2 YFSETQ. V lost 5 bases to trimming and J lost 3 bases; unmatched junction nucleotides: 22. There are 20 residues in the CDR3. This CDR3 is CASRPFLQGRGQAANEKLFF. The CDR3 bases are TGCGCCAGCAGACCTTTTTTACAGGGGCGAGGGCAAGCGGCTAATGAAAAACTGTTTTTT. The variable domain in full, completed from reference TRBV5-1 and TRBJ1-4, reads KAGVTQTPRYLIKTRGQQVTLSCSPISGHRSVSWYQQTPGQGLQFLFEYFSETQRNKGNFPGRFSGRQFSNSRSEMNVSTLELGDSALYLCASRPFLQGRGQAANEKLFFGSGTQLSVL.

The rearrangement uses TRBV7-2 and TRBJ2-7, with TRBD2 matching 12 bases. The CDR3 runs to 15 residues. The trim removed 5 bases at V and 2 bases at J, leaving 4 bases unmatched. Germline CDR1 SGHTA, CDR2 FQGNSA. CDR3 DNA sequence: TGTGCCAGCAGCCAAGGACTAGCGGGACCCTACGAGCAGTACTTC. It encodes CASSQGLAGPYEQYF.

In this sample, this clone turned up a few times. V and J are TRBV7-2 and TRBJ1-3; D gene unclear. The V gene's germline CDR1 is SGHTA and CDR2 FQGNSA. The CDR3 loop spans 15 amino acids. The V and J ends lost 2 bases and 1 base respectively, with 9 bases between them. CDR3 in amino acids: CASSLMAGSGNTIYF. As DNA, the CDR3 is TGTGCCAGCAGCTTAATGGCGGGGTCTGGAAACACCATATATTTT.

The chain uses TRBV29-1 and TRBJ2-1, with D hard to call. Germline CDR1 and CDR2: SQVTM and ANQGSEA. Trimming took 6 bases from V and 3 from J, leaving 15 bases between them. The CDR3 contains 14 residues. CDR3 DNA sequence: TGCAGCGTCTCCACTCCGAATCACTACAATGAGCAGTTCTTC. Its protein product is CSVSTPNHYNEQFF.

This clone has a handful of counts. The rearrangement joins TRBV9 to TRBJ2-2, with a tentative D call TRBD1 (6 bases). The CDR3 is made up of 15 amino acids. Trimming removed 5 bases from V and 5 bases from J, with 16 bases in between. In germline, CDR1 is SGDLS, CDR2 YYNGEE. This CDR3 is CASRGQQSPTGELFF. The DNA for the CDR3 is TGTGCCAGCAGAGGACAGCAATCTCCTACCGGGGAGCTGTTTTTT.

The chain employs TRBV27 and TRBJ2-7, with TRBD1 identical over 10 bases. The V gene end was trimmed by 4 bases and the J gene end by 7 bases; junction bases not matched to a gene: 13. From germline, CDR1 is MNHEY and CDR2 SMNVEV (reference sequence). The CDR3 is 16 amino acids. The CDR3 DNA sequence: TGTGCCAGCAGTTCCCGGGACAGGGGTAGTGCGTGGGAGCAGTACTTC. As protein: CASSSRDRGSAWEQYF.